Shown below are 13 T cell receptor beta chains from a single sample sequenced in a study of T cell responses to AZD1222 COVID-19 vaccine. TCRdb keeps only in-frame clones here, not all; method: immunoSEQ multiplex PCR. The sample shows more than 150,000 clones, 90% of them seen only once. Sample: peripheral blood, taken on day 0 of AZD1222 vaccination. The receptors were gathered from an adult in good health.

As DNA, the CDR3 is TGTGCCAGCCGGCACGCAGGGACCGTCCCCTATGGCTACACCTTC. Encoded protein: CASRHAGTVPYGYTF. The chain joins TRBV5-6 to TRBJ1-2; possibly TRBD1 for D (5 bases). Germline CDR1 SGHDT, CDR2 YYEEEE. The CDR3 covers 15 residues. V was clipped by 7 bases and J by 4 bases, with 20 bases between them.

V and J are TRBV12-3 or TRBV12-4 and TRBJ1-2; no firm D call. The CDR3 contains 13 residues. V was trimmed by 5 bases and J by 4 bases, leaving 11 bases between them. CDR3 loop: CASSPITAYGYTF. The CDR3 coding sequence is TGTGCCAGCAGTCCGATTACAGCCTATGGCTACACCTTC.

V and J are TRBV2 and TRBJ2-5; 12 nucleotides align to TRBD2. The V segment lost 7 bases and the J segment 5 bases; nucleotides outside the gene matches: 8. The CDR3 spans 15 residues. The germline V gene encodes CDR1 SNHLY and CDR2 FYNNEI. CDR3 residues: CASKLTSGGRETQYF. The CDR3, as DNA: TGTGCCAGCAAGCTCACTAGCGGGGGGAGGGAGACCCAGTACTTC.

The chain is built from TRBV28 and TRBJ2-7, with 7 bases lining up with TRBD1. Germline CDR1 reads MDHEN; CDR2 reads SYDVKM. The CDR3 is 13 residues long. J lost 5 bases, V lost 5 bases, and 6 bases had no gene match. CDR3 in amino acids: CASSRQGLHEQYF. The CDR3 DNA follows: TGTGCCAGCAGTCGACAGGGTCTACACGAGCAGTACTTC.

This chain joins TRBV7-3 and TRBJ2-3; 7 bases fit TRBD1. The CDR3 is made up of 15 amino acids. V shed 3 bases and J 1 base; nucleotides not matched to a gene: 4. The germline gives CDR1 SGHTA, CDR2 FQGTGA. The DNA of the CDR3 is TGTGCCAGCAGCTTTACAGGGGATGGCACAGATACGCAGTATTTT. It encodes CASSFTGDGTDTQYF. The entire variable domain, with the rest obtained from reference TRBV7-3 and TRBJ2-3, is as follows: GAGVSQTPSNKVTEKGKYVELRCDPISGHTALYWYRQSLGQGPEFLIYFQGTGAADDSGLPNDRFFAVRPEGSVSTLKIQRTERGDSAVYLCASSFTGDGTDTQYFGPGTRLTVL.

The chain carries TRBV6-5 and TRBJ1-1, with TRBD1 matching over 11 bases. This CDR3 comprises 15 residues. In germline, CDR1 is MNHEY, CDR2 SVGAGI. J lost 4 bases, V lost 6 bases, and 7 bases had no gene match. DNA of the CDR3: TGTGCCAGCAGCTCCACAGGACAGGGGGCCACTGAAGCTTTCTTT. Protein: CASSSTGQGATEAFF.

V usage is TRBV9 and J usage is TRBJ1-1; TRBD1 is a possible D gene (5 bases). V lost 0 bases, J lost 6 bases, and 18 bases lay in between. Germline V gives CDR1 SGDLS, CDR2 YYNGEE. This CDR3 comprises 16 residues. Here the CDR3 DNA reads TGTGCCAGCAGCGTAGAAGGGGCAGTTAGACGGTCTGAAGCTTTCTTT. Its translation: CASSVEGAVRRSEAFF.

The chain is built from TRBV7-9 and TRBJ2-1; 10 bases line up with TRBD2. The CDR3 spans 15 residues. Looked up from germline, CDR1 is SEHNR and CDR2 is FQNEAQ (reference sequence). The ends lost 5 bases at V and 4 bases at J; junction bases unmatched: 5. The CDR3 DNA reads as TGTGCCAGCAGCATCGTAGCGGGGGGATACAATGAGCAGTTCTTC. It yields the protein CASSIVAGGYNEQFF.

The chain joins TRBV2 to TRBJ1-5; 8 nucleotides align to TRBD1. This CDR3 is 15 amino acids long. Germline V gene lookup returns CDR1 SNHLY and CDR2 FYNNEI. After removal of 5 bases from V and 3 bases from J, the junction contained 6 bases not matched to a gene. CDR3 sequence: CASSLRTGYNQPQHF. CDR3 DNA sequence: TGTGCCAGCAGTCTGAGGACAGGGTACAATCAGCCCCAGCATTTT.

The DNA of the CDR3 is TGTGCCAGCAAGACAGGGGGCCCTGAAGCTTTCTTT. The encoded protein is CASKTGGPEAFF. The V call is TRBV28, the J call TRBJ1-1; 10 bases match TRBD1. This CDR3 spans 12 amino acids. The V gene end was trimmed by 7 bases and the J gene end by 6 bases; junction bases not matched to a gene: 2. CDR1 and CDR2 from the germline V gene are MDHEN and SYDVKM.

The V call is TRBV19, the J call TRBJ2-3; TRBD2 agrees at 11 bases. V lost 1 base to trimming and J lost 7 bases; unmatched junction nucleotides: 7. The CDR3 extends over 16 amino acids. From germline, CDR1 is LNHDA and CDR2 SQIVND (reference sequence). The CDR3 is CASSIGGSGGEHTQYF. The CDR3 coding sequence is TGTGCCAGTAGTATAGGAGGTAGCGGGGGGGAACATACGCAGTATTTT.

The CDR3 sequence: CASSPETAFNSPLHF. CDR3 DNA sequence: TGTGCCAGCAGTCCCGAGACAGCATTTAATTCACCCCTCCACTTT. The V gene is TRBV28, the J gene TRBJ1-6; TRBD1 might be the D (5 bases). The CDR3 spans 15 residues. CDR1 is MDHEN and CDR2 is SYDVKM in the germline V gene. V was cut by 5 bases and J by 6 bases, with 14 bases left in between.

The chain employs TRBV4-3 and TRBJ2-1; no clear D. With 1 base removed from V and 0 bases from J, the gap between germline ends came to 19 bases. The CDR3 is 19 residues long. CDR1 is LGHNA, CDR2 YSLEER, per germline. The CDR3 DNA reads as TGCGCCAGCAGCCAAGCCCCCGCCGGATATATGAGCTCCTACAATGAGCAGTTCTTC. This translates into CASSQAPAGYMSSYNEQFF.